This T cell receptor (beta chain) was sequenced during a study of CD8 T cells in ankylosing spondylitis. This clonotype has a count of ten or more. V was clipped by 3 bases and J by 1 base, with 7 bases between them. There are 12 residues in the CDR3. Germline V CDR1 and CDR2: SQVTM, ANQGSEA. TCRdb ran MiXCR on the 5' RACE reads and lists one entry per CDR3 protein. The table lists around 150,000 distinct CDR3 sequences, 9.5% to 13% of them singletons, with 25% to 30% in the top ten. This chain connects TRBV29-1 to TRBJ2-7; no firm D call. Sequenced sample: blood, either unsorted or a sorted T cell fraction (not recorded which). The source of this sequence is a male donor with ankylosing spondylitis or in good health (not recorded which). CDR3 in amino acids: CSVEAGSYEQYF. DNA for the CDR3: TGCAGCGTTGAGGCAGGTTCCTACGAGCAGTACTTC.